Below, one TCR beta chain is given with its context. The germline CDR1 and CDR2 sequences are SGHVS and FNYEAQ. V was cut by 1 base and J by 0 bases, with 14 bases left in between. CDR3 length: 17 amino acids. This record comes from a study of T cell changes during pregnancy in multiple sclerosis. Only in-frame clones appear in the TCRdb table, and some are missing; sequencing was by immunoSEQ multiplex PCR. The table includes approximately 49,000 clones, 90% detected once. The TCR comes from a female donor in good health, enrolled as a control in a pregnancy study. Source: peripheral blood, taken after pregnancy. This chain connects TRBV7-6 to TRBJ2-3, with D maybe TRBD1 (6 bases). This CDR3 reads CASSLGGPRRSTDTQYF. The CDR3 DNA reads as TGTGCCAGCAGCTTAGGGGGGCCAAGGAGGAGCACAGATACGCAGTATTTT.